Listed below are T cell receptor beta chains from one sample, sequenced in a study of molecular identifiers for immune sequencing clone quantification. TCRdb independently ran MiXCR on the PCR reads; one entry per CDR3 protein. The profile shows just over 95,000 distinct CDR3 sequences, 20% to 25% of them singletons. Material: naive CD8+ T cells from blood, with Jurkat cell RNA spiked in. Receptor source: a human donor in good health. Some libraries in this study had Jurkat cell RNA spiked in. Each CDR3 is given with its conserved first and last residue. The D gene is left open where the match is weak. The size field is filled for only some rows; it gives once, few, many or a size class.

abundance	d_gene	v_gene	j_gene	CDR3nt	CDR3aa
many	NA	TRBV7-9	TRBJ1-5	TGTGCCAGCAGCCTCGGACAGAATCAGCCCCAGCATTTT	CASSLGQNQPQHF
many	NA	TRBV28	TRBJ2-7	TGTGCCAGCAGTTCCGCCCGCGTAGACTACGAGCAGTACTTC	CASSSARVDYEQYF
few	NA	TRBV20-1	TRBJ1-3	TGCAGTGCTAGAGCCCATCGCCCCGGAAACACCATATATTTT	CSARAHRPGNTIYF
many	NA	TRBV4-3	TRBJ2-3	TGCGCCAGCAGCCAGCTAAGGGAACTTATCCTGGGGGATACGCAGTATTTT	CASSQLRELILGDTQYF
many	NA	TRBV7-6	TRBJ1-1	TGTGCCAGCAGCTTATCTGGGGTCACTGAAGCTTTCTTT	CASSLSGVTEAFF
many	NA	TRBV5-6	TRBJ2-7	TGTGCCAGCAGCTTAGGAGGCAGCTCCTACGAGCAGTACTTC	CASSLGGSSYEQYF
many	NA	TRBV7-9	TRBJ1-5	TGTGCCAGCAGCTTGTTTCAGGGAGAGCCCCAGCATTTT	CASSLFQGEPQHF
many	NA	TRBV20-1	TRBJ2-3	TGCAGTGCTAGTTGGTGGGGCCCCCCGGGAACAGATACGCAGTATTTT	CSASWWGPPGTDTQYF
many	NA	TRBV15	TRBJ1-2	TGTGCCACCAGCGCCCTAGGCGGCAGCAACTATGGCTACACCTTC	CATSALGGSNYGYTF
many	TRBD2	TRBV13	TRBJ2-3	TGTGCCAGCAGCGCGAGAGCGGGAATCACAGATACGCAGTATTTT	CASSARAGITDTQYF
few	TRBD2	TRBV5-1	TRBJ2-1	TGCGCCAGCAGCCCCTGGACTAGCCCGAACAATGAGCAGTTCTTC	CASSPWTSPNNEQFF
NA	TRBD2	TRBV4-1	TRBJ2-1	TGCGCCCGCAGCCAAGGAGGCGGGGGGGCAGTTAATGAGCGGGGCTTC	CARSQGGGGAVNERGF
once	TRBD2	TRBV11-2	TRBJ2-1	TGTGCCAGCAGCTTGGGGGGACTAGCGGGGCCGAGCTCCTACAATGAGCAGTTCTTC	CASSLGGLAGPSSYNEQFF
NA	NA	TRBV12-3/TRBV12-4	TRBJ1-3	TGTGCCTCGGGGGGGATCGTCACTGGAAACACCATATATTTT	CASGGIVTGNTIYF
many	NA	TRBV29-1	TRBJ2-3	TGCAGCGTTGTTAGCATTATCACAGATACGCAGTATTTT	CSVVSIITDTQYF
NA	NA	TRBV7-9	TRBJ2-7	TGTGCCAGCAGCTTAAACCCGGGGGCCGGGTTGATCTACGAGCAGTACTTC	CASSLNPGAGLIYEQYF
many	NA	TRBV13	TRBJ2-1	TGTGCCAGCAGCGGCCCCGGGCCTGAGAGGCAGTTCTTC	CASSGPGPERQFF
many	TRBD1	TRBV20-1	TRBJ1-1	TGCAGTGCTAGAGATTGGAGGGACAGGAACACTGAAGCTTTCTTT	CSARDWRDRNTEAFF
NA	NA	TRBV27	TRBJ2-1	TGTGCCAGCAGTTATGCTCGAAACTACTACAATGAGCAGTTCTTC	CASSYARNYYNEQFF
many	NA	TRBV2	TRBJ1-1	TGTGCCAGCGACTGGACAGAAAGCATGAACACTGAAGCTTTCTTT	CASDWTESMNTEAFF
many	NA	TRBV4-3	TRBJ1-4	TGCGCCAGCAGCCAAGGTCGGACGGATAATGAAAAACTGTTTTTT	CASSQGRTDNEKLFF
many	NA	TRBV28	TRBJ2-7	TGTGCCAGCAGTTTGGGTCAGCCCTACGAGCAGTACTTC	CASSLGQPYEQYF
few	TRBD1	TRBV7-2	TRBJ1-3	TGTGCCAGCAGCTTAGTAGGGGGACAGGTGCTATCTGGAAACACCATATATTTT	CASSLVGGQVLSGNTIYF
many	NA	TRBV6-2/TRBV6-3	TRBJ2-3	TGTGCCAGCAGTTACTCGATCCCCACAGATACGCAGTATTTT	CASSYSIPTDTQYF
many	TRBD1	TRBV27	TRBJ2-1	TGTGCCAGCAGTTTAGCAGGGGGCGCCTACAATGAGCAGTTCTTC	CASSLAGGAYNEQFF
many	TRBD1	TRBV19	TRBJ2-7	TGTGCCAGTAGTCCTGGGACAGGGGCCGTCTACGAGCAGTACTTC	CASSPGTGAVYEQYF
many	NA	TRBV6-5	TRBJ2-7	TGTGCCAGCAGTAACATAGGGTACGAGCAGTACTTC	CASSNIGYEQYF
many	NA	TRBV7-9	TRBJ1-5	TGTGCCAGCAGCTTAGGACGAACCGATAGCAATCAGCCCCAGCATTTT	CASSLGRTDSNQPQHF
NA	TRBD1	TRBV27	TRBJ2-7	TGTGCCAGCAATCAGGGGGCCTATTACGAGCAGTACTTC	CASNQGAYYEQYF
NA	NA	TRBV14	TRBJ2-7	TGTGCCCACAGCCAAGAGACTCCTCTAGGGGAGCAGTACTTC	CAHSQETPLGEQYF
NA	NA	TRBV30	TRBJ1-3	TGTGCCTGTCTTTCCAGGGGACTTGGAGACACCATATATTTT	CACLSRGLGDTIYF
NA	TRBD1	TRBV3-1	TRBJ1-2	TGTGCCAGCAGCCAATTTAGGACAGGGTATGGCTACACCTTC	CASSQFRTGYGYTF
many	TRBD2	TRBV5-1	TRBJ2-1	TGCGCCAGCAGCGGAAGACTAGCGGGGTCTCTAAGTGAGCAGTTCTTC	CASSGRLAGSLSEQFF
many	TRBD2	TRBV4-3	TRBJ2-7	TGCGCCAGCAGCCAAGATTCAGTTGCACTAGCGGGGGCGCACGAGCAGTACTTC	CASSQDSVALAGAHEQYF
NA	NA	TRBV9	TRBJ2-7	TGTGCCAGCAGCGGGACACGGGGCGAGCAGTACTTC	CASSGTRGEQYF
NA	NA	TRBV7-9	TRBJ2-7	TGTGCCAGCAGCCAGGGGACCCCCTACGAGCAGTACTTC	CASSQGTPYEQYF
few	TRBD2	TRBV7-3	TRBJ2-1	TGTGCCAGCAGCACCCGGACTAGCGGCCCCAATGAGCAGTTCTTC	CASSTRTSGPNEQFF
many	NA	TRBV4-3	TRBJ2-7	TGCGCCAGCAGCCAAGAAGTCGGACAGTACGAGCAGTACTTC	CASSQEVGQYEQYF
many	TRBD2	TRBV7-3	TRBJ2-7	TGTGCCAGCAGCTTAACTGGGGGGGGTAGCGAGCAGTACTTC	CASSLTGGGSEQYF
many	TRBD2	TRBV7-2	TRBJ2-3	TGTGCCAGCAACCTACCTAGACTAGCGGGAGGCCCCCACACAAGAGATACGCAGTATTTT	CASNLPRLAGGPHTRDTQYF
many	NA	TRBV7-9	TRBJ2-7	TGTGCCAGCAGCCCCCCGCAGGGCTACGAGCAGTACTTC	CASSPPQGYEQYF
many	NA	TRBV4-3	TRBJ2-1	TGCGCCAGCAGCCAAGATTGGGGTGAGCAGTTCTTC	CASSQDWGEQFF
many	NA	TRBV6-2/TRBV6-3	TRBJ1-5	TGTGCCAGCAGTTACTCGGGAGGGAATCAGCCCCAGCATTTT	CASSYSGGNQPQHF
many	NA	TRBV4-3	TRBJ2-7	TGCGCCAGCAGCCAAGGGACGGGTAGCTCCTACGAGCAGTACTTC	CASSQGTGSSYEQYF
NA	TRBD1	TRBV10-2	TRBJ2-2	TGCGCCAGCAGTGATACAGGGGGATGGACCGGGGAGCTGTTTTTT	CASSDTGGWTGELFF
many	NA	TRBV27	TRBJ1-5	TGTGCCAGCGGGGTTTTTCAGCCCCAGCATTTT	CASGVFQPQHF
few	TRBD2	TRBV20-1	TRBJ2-7	TGCAGTGCTAGCCCCGGGGAACTAGCGGGGCTGTACGAGCAGTACTTC	CSASPGELAGLYEQYF
NA	TRBD1	TRBV9	TRBJ1-2	TGTGCCAGCACCGCTACCGGGACAGGGACCTATGGCTACACCTTC	CASTATGTGTYGYTF
few	NA	TRBV4-1	TRBJ2-7	TGCGCCAGCAGCCAATTGTTGCTCGAAGCCTCCTACGAGCGGTACTTC	CASSQLLLEASYERYF
few	NA	TRBV19	TRBJ1-5	TGTGCCAGTACCGACAAAGAAGTTGGCGGGTTTGGGGGCAATCAGCCCCAGCATTTT	CASTDKEVGGFGGNQPQHF
NA	NA	TRBV19	TRBJ2-5	TGTGCCAGTAGTATTATGGGGTACCACCAAGAGACCCAGTACTTC	CASSIMGYHQETQYF
NA	NA	TRBV3-1	TRBJ1-1	TGTGCCTGCAGCCAAGTTCACTCGAACACTGAAGCTTTCTTT	CACSQVHSNTEAFF